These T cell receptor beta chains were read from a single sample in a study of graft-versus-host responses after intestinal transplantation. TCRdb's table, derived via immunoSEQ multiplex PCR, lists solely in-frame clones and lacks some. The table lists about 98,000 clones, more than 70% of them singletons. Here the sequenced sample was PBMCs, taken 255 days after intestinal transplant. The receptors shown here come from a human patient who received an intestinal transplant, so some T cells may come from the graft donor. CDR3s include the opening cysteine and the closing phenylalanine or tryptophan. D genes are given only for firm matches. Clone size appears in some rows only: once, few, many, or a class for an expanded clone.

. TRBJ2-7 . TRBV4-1 TGCGCCAGCAGCCAAGACTTGGGGACGGCGGCTAAGTACTTC CASSQDLGTAAKYF
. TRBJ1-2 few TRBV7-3 TGTGCCAGCAGCCGGGACCAGGGACTCGGCTACACCTTC CASSRDQGLGYTF
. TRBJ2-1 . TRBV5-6 TGTGCCAGCAGCTTGGGTCCCAGTCGCAATGAGCAGTTCTTC CASSLGPSRNEQFF
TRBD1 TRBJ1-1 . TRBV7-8 TGTGCCAGCAGTTTCCCGATCGGGACAGGGGACACTGAAGCTTTCTTT CASSFPIGTGDTEAFF
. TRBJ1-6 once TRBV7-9 TGTGCCAGCAGCTTGTGGGACCGAGACAATTCACCCCTCCACTTT CASSLWDRDNSPLHF
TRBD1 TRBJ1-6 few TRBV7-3 TGTGCCAGCAGCTTAAATGGGCCAGGGGGTAATTCACCCCTCCACTTT CASSLNGPGGNSPLHF
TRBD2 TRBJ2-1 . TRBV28 TGTGCCAGCAGGACCCGACTAGCGGGGGGGCTTTACAATGAGCAGTTCTTC CASRTRLAGGLYNEQFF
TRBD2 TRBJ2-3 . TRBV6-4 TGTGCCAGCAGTTTAGCGGGGGGCACAGATACGCAGTATTTT CASSLAGGTDTQYF
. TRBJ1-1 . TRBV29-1 TGCAGCGGCCTGGACAGAAGTCGGACTGAAGCTTTCTTT CSGLDRSRTEAFF
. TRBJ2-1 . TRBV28 TGTGCCAGCAGTTCATTCCAGGGGGGTTGGCCGTTCTTC CASSSFQGGWPFF
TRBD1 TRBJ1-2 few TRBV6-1 TGTGCCAGCCCCGACAGGGAAGATGGCTACACCTTC CASPDREDGYTF
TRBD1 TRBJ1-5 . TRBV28 TGTGCCAGCAGTATTAGGGGGACAGGCTACATTGGACGTCGGCCCCAGCATTTT CASSIRGTGYIGRRPQHF
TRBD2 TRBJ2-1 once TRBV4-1 TGCGCCAGCAGCCAAGAAGGACTAGCGGGGTTCTCCTACAATGAGCAGTTCTTC CASSQEGLAGFSYNEQFF
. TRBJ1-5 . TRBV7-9 TGTGCCAGCAACGTAGGACCCAATCAGCCCCAGCATTTT CASNVGPNQPQHF
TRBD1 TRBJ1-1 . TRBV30 TGTGCCTGGGGGACAGGGCCGAACACTGAAGCTTTCTTT CAWGTGPNTEAFF
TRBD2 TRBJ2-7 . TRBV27 TGTGCCAGCAGTTACGGACTAGCGGGGGTCTACGAGCAGTACTTC CASSYGLAGVYEQYF
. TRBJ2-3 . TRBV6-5 TGTGCCAGCAGTTTGGGACACCCTAGCACAGATACGCAGTATTTT CASSLGHPSTDTQYF
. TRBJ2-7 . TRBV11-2 TGTGCCAGCAGGCGGGACACCTCCTACGAGCAGTACTTC CASRRDTSYEQYF
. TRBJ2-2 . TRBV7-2 TGTGCCAGCAGGGAAAACACCGGGGAGCTGTTTTTT CASRENTGELFF
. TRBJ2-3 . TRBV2 TGTGCCAGGTCCTCTCGTGCTAGCACAGATACGCAGTATTTT CARSSRASTDTQYF
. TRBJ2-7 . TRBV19 TGTGTCCCCACGGGGCGATACTCCGAGCAGTACTTC CVPTGRYSEQYF
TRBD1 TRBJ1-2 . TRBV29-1 TGCAGCGTTGTGCAGGGGGCGGGCGGCTACACCTTC CSVVQGAGGYTF
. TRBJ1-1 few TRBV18 TGTGCCAGCTCACCACGAGAGTTGAACACTGAAGCTTTCTTT CASSPRELNTEAFF
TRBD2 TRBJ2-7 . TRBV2 TGTGCCAGCCTAACTAGCGGGAGTTTCTACGAGCAGTACTTC CASLTSGSFYEQYF
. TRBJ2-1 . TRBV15 TGTGCCACCAGCAGAGGGAACCGTCTAACGCGCAATGAGCAGTTCTTC CATSRGNRLTRNEQFF
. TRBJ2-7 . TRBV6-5 TGTGCCAGCACGGCGGGGGCCCTCTACGAGCAGTACTTC CASTAGALYEQYF
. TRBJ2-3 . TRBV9 TGTGCCAGCAGCGTAGAGGGGGGGGCAATCACAGATACGCAGTATTTT CASSVEGGAITDTQYF
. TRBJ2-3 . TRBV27 TGTGCCAGCAGTTTATCGGGGGGAGATACGCAGTATTTT CASSLSGGDTQYF
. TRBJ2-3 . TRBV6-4 TGTGCCAGCAGTGGCGGGGTAGGAACAGATACGCAGTATTTT CASSGGVGTDTQYF
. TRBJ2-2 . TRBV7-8 TGTGCCAGCAGCTTAGTCTGGAGTAGGGCCGGGGAGCTGTTTTTT CASSLVWSRAGELFF
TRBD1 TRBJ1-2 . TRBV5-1 TGCGCCAGCAGCTCGAAACCCGGGACAGCGCTTAACTATGGCTACACCTTC CASSSKPGTALNYGYTF
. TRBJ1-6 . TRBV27 TGTGCCAGCAGTTCTCAGGGTTATTCACCCCTCCACTTT CASSSQGYSPLHF
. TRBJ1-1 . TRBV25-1 TGTGCCAGCAGTGGTGCGACAGGACTCAACACTGAAGCTTTCTTT CASSGATGLNTEAFF
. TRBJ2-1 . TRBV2 TGTGCCAGCAGTGAACCATCCGAGCCCCCCACACAATCCCTGTCCTACTACAATGAGCAGTTCTTC CASSEPSEPPTQSLSYYNEQFF
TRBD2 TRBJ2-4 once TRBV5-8 TGTGCCAGCAGCTTGGGGAGGGGGACTAGTATTCAGTACTTC CASSLGRGTSIQYF
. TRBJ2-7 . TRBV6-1 TGTGCCAGCAGTGAACCGATCCGGTACGAGCAGTACTTC CASSEPIRYEQYF
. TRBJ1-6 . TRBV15 TGTGCCACCGCCACCGGGGGATCCTATAATTCACCCCTCCACTTT CATATGGSYNSPLHF
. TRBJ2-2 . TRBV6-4 TGTGCCAGCAGTAAAGGGAACACCGGGGAGCTGTTTTTT CASSKGNTGELFF
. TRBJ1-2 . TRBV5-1 TGCGCCAGCAGCCCGCTCACAGGGCGGGGCTATGGCTACACCTTC CASSPLTGRGYGYTF
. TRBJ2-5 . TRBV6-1 TGTGCCAGCAGTGACCGGGGAGGACAAGAGACCCAGTACTTC CASSDRGGQETQYF
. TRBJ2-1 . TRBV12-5 TGTGCTAGTGGTTTGACCACTCGGGGGAACAATGAGCAGTTCTTC CASGLTTRGNNEQFF
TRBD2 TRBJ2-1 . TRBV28 TGTGCCAGCAGTTTGGCTAGCGGGGGCTCCTACAATGAGCAGTTCTTC CASSLASGGSYNEQFF
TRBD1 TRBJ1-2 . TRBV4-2 TGTGCCAGCAGCCAGGGCCAGGGGGTTAGGGGCGGCTACACCTTC CASSQGQGVRGGYTF
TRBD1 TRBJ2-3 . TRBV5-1 TGCGCCAGCAGCACCCGGGACAGGGGTCACACAGATACGCAGTATTTT CASSTRDRGHTDTQYF
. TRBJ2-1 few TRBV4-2 TGTGCCAGCAGCCAAGATCTAGAGGGAGGCGATGAGCAGTTCTTC CASSQDLEGGDEQFF
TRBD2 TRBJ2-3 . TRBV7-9 TGTGCCAGCAGCTCCCTCGGGACTAGCGAACCAGATACGCAGTATTTT CASSSLGTSEPDTQYF